These T cell receptor beta chains were read from a single sample in a study of blood T cell repertoires in COVID-19. Method: immunoSEQ multiplex PCR; TCRdb's copy keeps in-frame clones and lacks some. The sample includes a few hundred thousand clones, around nine tenths of them seen just once. The material sequenced was PBMCs or T cells enriched from blood (not recorded which). Every receptor here comes from a woman younger than 35 who had been exposed to COVID-19. CDR3s include the opening cysteine and the closing phenylalanine or tryptophan. A D gene is named only where the DNA matches it firmly. Size tells how often a clone was seen (once, few, many) or the class of an expanded clone, and some rows leave it out.

-	TRBV4-2	TRBD1	TRBJ1-2	CASAGDGTGSGGYTF	TGTGCCAGCGCCGGGGATGGGACAGGGTCTGGTGGCTACACCTTC
-	TRBV7-3	-	TRBJ2-3	CASSLLGSQTDTQYF	TGTGCCAGCAGCTTATTAGGTAGCCAAACAGATACGCAGTATTTT
-	TRBV5-1	-	TRBJ1-6	CASSLSPYDSPLHF	TGCGCCAGCAGCTTGTCCCCCTATGATTCACCCCTCCACTTT
-	TRBV7-2	-	TRBJ1-4	CASSLGQGGRSTFF	TGTGCCAGCAGCTTAGGGCAGGGAGGGCGATCCACATTTTTT
few	TRBV6-5	TRBD2	TRBJ2-7	CASSSSGGAVEQYF	TGTGCCAGCAGTTCTAGCGGGGGGGCCGTCGAGCAGTACTTC
-	TRBV4-3	TRBD1	TRBJ1-1	CASSQVSEGQGEAFF	TGCGCCAGCAGCCAAGTAAGCGAGGGACAGGGGGAAGCTTTCTTT
-	TRBV4-3	-	TRBJ1-5	CASSHDNHAGNQPQHF	TGCGCCAGCAGCCACGATAATCACGCAGGCAATCAGCCCCAGCATTTT
-	TRBV23-1	-	TRBJ1-1	CASSQSGRGARMNTEAFF	TGCGCCAGCAGTCAATCCGGCAGGGGAGCCCGCATGAACACTGAAGCTTTCTTT
-	TRBV30	TRBD1	TRBJ1-5	CAWSVEGTVYSNQPQHF	TGTGCCTGGAGCGTAGAGGGGACAGTCTATAGCAATCAGCCCCAGCATTTT
-	TRBV5-1	-	TRBJ2-3	CASSLASGSDTQYF	TGCGCCAGCAGCTTGGCGAGTGGTTCAGATACGCAGTATTTT
-	TRBV6-5	-	TRBJ1-2	CASSYSRVYGYTF	TGTGCCAGCAGTTACTCGAGAGTCTATGGCTACACCTTC
-	TRBV7-9	-	TRBJ2-5	CASSLARESVGRMETQYF	TGTGCCAGCAGCTTAGCCCGAGAGTCCGTGGGCAGGATGGAGACCCAGTACTTC
-	TRBV6-5	-	TRBJ1-1	CASSRLQGEAFF	TGTGCCAGCAGTCGCCTACAGGGAGAAGCTTTCTTT
-	TRBV12-3/TRBV12-4	-	TRBJ1-1	CASSSRVTEAFF	TGTGCCAGCAGCTCCAGGGTCACTGAAGCTTTCTTT
-	TRBV18	-	TRBJ2-5	CASSPGRGETQYF	TGTGCCAGCTCACCTGGCAGGGGAGAGACCCAGTACTTC